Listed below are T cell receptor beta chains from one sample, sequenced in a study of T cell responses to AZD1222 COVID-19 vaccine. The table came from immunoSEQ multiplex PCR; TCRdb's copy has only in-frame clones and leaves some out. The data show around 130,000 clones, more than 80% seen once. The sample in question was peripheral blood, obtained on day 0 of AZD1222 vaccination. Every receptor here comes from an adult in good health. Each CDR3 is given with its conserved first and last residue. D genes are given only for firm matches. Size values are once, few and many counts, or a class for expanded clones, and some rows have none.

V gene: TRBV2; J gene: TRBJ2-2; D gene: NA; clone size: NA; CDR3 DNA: TGTGCCAGCAGGACTAAGCTGGGCACCGGGGAGCTGTTTTTT; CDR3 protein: CASRTKLGTGELFF
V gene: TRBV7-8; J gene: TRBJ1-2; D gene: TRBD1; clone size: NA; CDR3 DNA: TGTGCCAGCAGCTTAGGGGCAGGGGGCGACTATGGCTACACCTTC; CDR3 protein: CASSLGAGGDYGYTF
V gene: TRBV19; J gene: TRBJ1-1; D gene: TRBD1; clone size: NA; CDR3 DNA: TGTGCCAGTACCCCTCAGGGGGACACTGAAGCTTTCTTT; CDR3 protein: CASTPQGDTEAFF
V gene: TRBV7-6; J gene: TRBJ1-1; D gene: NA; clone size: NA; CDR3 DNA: TGTGCCAGCAGCTTAGCGGTTGGGGACCGGGTCACTGAAGCTTTCTTT; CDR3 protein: CASSLAVGDRVTEAFF
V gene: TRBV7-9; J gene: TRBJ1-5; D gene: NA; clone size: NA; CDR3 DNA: TGTGCCAGCAGCATCGGGGGCCAAGATCAGCCCCAGCATTTT; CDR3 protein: CASSIGGQDQPQHF
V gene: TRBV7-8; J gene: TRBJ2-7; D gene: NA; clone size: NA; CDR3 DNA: TGTGCCAGCAGCTTAGGTGGGGGGAGCTCCTACGAGCAGTACTTC; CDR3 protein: CASSLGGGSSYEQYF
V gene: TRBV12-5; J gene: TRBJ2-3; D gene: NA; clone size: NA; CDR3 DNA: TGTGCTAGTGGTTTGGGGGGCACAGATACGCAGTATTTT; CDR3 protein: CASGLGGTDTQYF
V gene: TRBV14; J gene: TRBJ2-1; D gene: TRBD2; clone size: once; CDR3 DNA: TGTGCCAGCAGCCAGGTAGCGGGGGCCAGTTACAATGAGCAGTTCTTC; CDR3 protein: CASSQVAGASYNEQFF
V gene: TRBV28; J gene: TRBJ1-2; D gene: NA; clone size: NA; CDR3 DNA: TGTGCCAGCAGCCTAGGGGTCAGAGACTATGGCTACACCTTC; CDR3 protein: CASSLGVRDYGYTF
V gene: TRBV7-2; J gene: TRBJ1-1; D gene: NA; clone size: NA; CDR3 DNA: TGTGCCAGCAGCTTAGCAGGGAAGTTTACTGAAGCTTTCTTT; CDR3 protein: CASSLAGKFTEAFF
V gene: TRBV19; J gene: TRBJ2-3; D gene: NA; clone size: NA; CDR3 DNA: TGTGCCAGTAGTCGTAGGGAATACACAGATACGCAGTATTTT; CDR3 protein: CASSRREYTDTQYF
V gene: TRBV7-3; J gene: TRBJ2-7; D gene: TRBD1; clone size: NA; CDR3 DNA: TGTGCCAGCAGCTCCGGGACAGAGATCTACGAGCAGTACTTC; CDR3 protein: CASSSGTEIYEQYF
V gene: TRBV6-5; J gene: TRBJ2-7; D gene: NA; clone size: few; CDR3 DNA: TGTGCCAGCAGCCACGGGGGTTCCTCCAACGAGCAGTACTTC; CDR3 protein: CASSHGGSSNEQYF
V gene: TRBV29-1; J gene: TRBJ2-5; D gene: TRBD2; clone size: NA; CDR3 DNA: TGCAGCGTTGCGGGCGGGAGTGGCGGAGAGACCCAGTACTTC; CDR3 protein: CSVAGGSGGETQYF
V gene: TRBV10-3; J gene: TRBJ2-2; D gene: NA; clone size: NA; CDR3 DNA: TGTGCCATCAGTGACGCGGCACCGAACACCGGGGAGCTGTTTTTT; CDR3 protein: CAISDAAPNTGELFF
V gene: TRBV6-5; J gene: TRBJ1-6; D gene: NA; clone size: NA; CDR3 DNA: TGTGCCATCTCCAGGGCCTCCCCCGTCGGGCCCCTCCACTTT; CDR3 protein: CAISRASPVGPLHF
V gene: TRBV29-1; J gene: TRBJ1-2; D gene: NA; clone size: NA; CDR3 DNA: TGCAGCGTCGGTAAAGGGTATGGCTACACCTTC; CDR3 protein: CSVGKGYGYTF
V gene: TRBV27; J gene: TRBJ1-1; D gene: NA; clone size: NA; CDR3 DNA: TGTGCCAGAAAATCCCCCGACCAGGGACATGGGAGAACTGAAGCTTTCTTT; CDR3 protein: CARKSPDQGHGRTEAFF
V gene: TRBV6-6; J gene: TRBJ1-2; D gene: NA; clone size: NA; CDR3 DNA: TGTGCCAGCAGTTACGAGGAGGGGTGGGGGTATGGCTACACCTTC; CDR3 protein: CASSYEEGWGYGYTF
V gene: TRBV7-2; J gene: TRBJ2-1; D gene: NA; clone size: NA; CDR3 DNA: TGTGCCAGCAGCTTAGGCCCCCTTGCCTACAATGAGCAGTTCTTC; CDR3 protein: CASSLGPLAYNEQFF
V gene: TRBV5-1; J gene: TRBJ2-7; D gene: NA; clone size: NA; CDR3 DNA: TGCGCCAGCAGCCCCCAGCGGAGAACCTACGAGCAGTACTTC; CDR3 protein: CASSPQRRTYEQYF
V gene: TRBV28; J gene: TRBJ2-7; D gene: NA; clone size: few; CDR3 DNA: TGTGCCAGCGGCCCTCCCCGGACCACTCAATCATCTTACGAGCAGTACTTC; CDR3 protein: CASGPPRTTQSSYEQYF
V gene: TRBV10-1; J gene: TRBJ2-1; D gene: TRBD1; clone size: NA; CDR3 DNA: TGCGCCAGCAGCAAGGGACAGGTCGTCAATGAGCAGTTCTTC; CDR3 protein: CASSKGQVVNEQFF
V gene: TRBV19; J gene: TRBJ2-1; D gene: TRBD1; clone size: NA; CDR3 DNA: TGTGCCAGTACCGTGGACAGGGGGGGTTACAATGAGCAGTTCTTC; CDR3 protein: CASTVDRGGYNEQFF
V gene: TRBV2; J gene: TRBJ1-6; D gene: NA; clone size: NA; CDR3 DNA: TGTGCCAGCAGTCTCGACCTGGCCTATAATTCACCCCTCCACTTT; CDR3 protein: CASSLDLAYNSPLHF
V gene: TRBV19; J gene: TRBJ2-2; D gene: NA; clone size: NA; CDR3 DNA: TGTGTCAGTAGTGTTGACAAGATCACCGGGGAGCTGTTTTTT; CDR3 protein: CVSSVDKITGELFF
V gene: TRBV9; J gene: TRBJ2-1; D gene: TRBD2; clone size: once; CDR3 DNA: TGTGCCAGCACCTCCCATTCTAGCGGGGGACACCAATTCTTC; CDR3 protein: CASTSHSSGGHQFF
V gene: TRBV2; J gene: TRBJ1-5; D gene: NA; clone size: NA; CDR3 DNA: TGTGCCAGCAGTGAAGTTGCAGGGGTGAATAGCAATCAGCCCCAGCATTTT; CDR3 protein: CASSEVAGVNSNQPQHF
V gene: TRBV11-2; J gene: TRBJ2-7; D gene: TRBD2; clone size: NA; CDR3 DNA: TGTGCCAGCAGCCCAATCAAACGAACTAGCGGGGCGACCTACGAGCAGTACTTC; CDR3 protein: CASSPIKRTSGATYEQYF
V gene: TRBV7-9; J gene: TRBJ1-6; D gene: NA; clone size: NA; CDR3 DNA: TGTGCCAGCAGGAGGAACGGGGGCTTGGGCTCACCCCTCCACTTT; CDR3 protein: CASRRNGGLGSPLHF
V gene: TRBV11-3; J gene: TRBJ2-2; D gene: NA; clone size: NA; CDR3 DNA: TGTGCCAGCAGCTTCGCCTCATCGACGGACACCGGGGAGCTGTTTTTT; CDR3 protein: CASSFASSTDTGELFF
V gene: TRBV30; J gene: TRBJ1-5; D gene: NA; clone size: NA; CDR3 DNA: TGTGCCTGGAGTTTGGATAGAGTTGTCAATCAGCCCCAGCATTTT; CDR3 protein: CAWSLDRVVNQPQHF
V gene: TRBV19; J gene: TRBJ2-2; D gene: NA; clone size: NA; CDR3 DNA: TGTGCCAGTAGTATACAGGGGACCACCGGGGAGCTGTTTTTT; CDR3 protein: CASSIQGTTGELFF
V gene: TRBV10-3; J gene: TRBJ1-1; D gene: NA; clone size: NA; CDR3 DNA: TGTGCCATCAGAAATAACACTGAAGCTTTCTTT; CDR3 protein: CAIRNNTEAFF
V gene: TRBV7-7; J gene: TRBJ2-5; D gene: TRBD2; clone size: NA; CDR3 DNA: TGTGCTAGCAGCTTCCGGGCTAGCGGAGAGACCCAGTACTTC; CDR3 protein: CASSFRASGETQYF
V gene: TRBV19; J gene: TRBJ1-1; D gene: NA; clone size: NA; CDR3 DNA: TGTGCCAGTAGTATTGTGGTGAACACTGAAGCTTTCTTT; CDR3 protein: CASSIVVNTEAFF
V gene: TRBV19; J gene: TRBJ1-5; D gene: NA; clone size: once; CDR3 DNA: TGTGCCAGTAGGCCGGGGGGGCCTAGCAATCAGCCCCAGCATTTT; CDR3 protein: CASRPGGPSNQPQHF
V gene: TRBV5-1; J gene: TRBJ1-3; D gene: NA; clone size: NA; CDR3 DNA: TGCGCCAGCAGCTTGGCAGGGTATGGAAACACCATATATTTT; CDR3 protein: CASSLAGYGNTIYF
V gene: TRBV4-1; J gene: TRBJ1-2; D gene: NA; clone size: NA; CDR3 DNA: TGCGCCAGCAGCCAAGAGGTACAGTCCTATGGCTACACCTTC; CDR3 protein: CASSQEVQSYGYTF